One sample yielded the 6 T cell receptor beta chains listed below, sequenced in a study of cytomegalovirus exposure and HLA in healthy donors. The study ran its PCR with 60 Vbeta and 13 Jbeta primers. The assay was immunoSEQ multiplex PCR, and TCRdb's table has in-frame clones only and misses some. Of more than 150,000 clones detected, more than 70% appear once; the ten largest clones hold 1.3% to 1.5%. The sequencing sample was made of PBMCs. These receptors all come from a girl aged 5-17 years in good health and CMV-seropositive.

The V gene is TRBV7-8, the J gene TRBJ1-5; TRBD1 matches at 11 bases. Germline values: CDR1 SGHVS, CDR2 FQNEAQ. The length of the CDR3 is 16 residues. V gave up 3 bases and J gave up 4 bases; unmatched junction bases: 5. The CDR3 sequence is CASSFSGQGANQPQHF. Written as DNA, the CDR3 is TGTGCCAGCAGCTTTAGCGGACAGGGGGCAAATCAGCCCCAGCATTTT.

This clone appeared once. The CDR3 spells CASSRSGRNTGELFF. CDR3 DNA sequence: TGTGCCAGCAGCAGGAGCGGCCGGAACACCGGGGAGCTGTTTTTT. The chain is built from TRBV7-2 and TRBJ2-2, with TRBD2 as a possible D gene (5 bases). The CDR3 consists of 15 residues. Trimming pared 5 bases from V and 1 base from J, leaving 11 bases between. The germline gives CDR1 SGHTA, CDR2 FQGNSA.

The gene calls are TRBV4-1 and TRBJ2-5; tentative D call: TRBD2 (5 bases). V was shortened by 0 bases and J by 5 bases, with 13 bases between the two germline ends. Germline CDR1 and CDR2: MGHRA and YSYEKL. The CDR3 loop spans 15 amino acids. In nucleotides, the CDR3 is TGCGCCAGCAGCCAAGATTCGCGGGCCTGGGAGACCCAGTACTTC. Its translation is CASSQDSRAWETQYF.

The chain has TRBV14 and TRBJ1-1, with no clear D. The CDR3 covers 13 residues. Germline CDR1 and CDR2: SGHDN and FVKESK. Deletions cut 0 bases from V and 10 bases from J, with 12 bases between. As DNA, the CDR3 is TGTGCCAGCAGCCAAGATGGCCCGTTTCGAGCTTTCTTT. It is translated as CASSQDGPFRAFF.

The rearrangement uses TRBV7-6 and TRBJ2-5; 9 positions match TRBD2. The CDR3 loop spans 17 amino acids. Per the germline V gene, CDR1 is SGHVS and CDR2 is FNYEAQ. The trim removed 3 bases at V and 1 base at J, leaving 9 bases unmatched. The CDR3 bases are TGTGCCAGCAGCTTCCTAGCGGGAAAGGTGGTCCAAGAGACCCAGTACTTC. This encodes CASSFLAGKVVQETQYF.

This chain uses TRBV6-5 with TRBJ1-2; tentative D call: TRBD1 (6 bases). V lost 0 bases, J lost 11 bases, and 19 bases lay in between. Per the germline V gene, CDR1 is MNHEY and CDR2 is SVGAGI. The CDR3 is made up of 15 amino acids. The DNA of the CDR3 is TGTGCCAGCAGTTACTCGATCATACGGGGGGCTCGGTACACCTTC. This codes for CASSYSIIRGARYTF.